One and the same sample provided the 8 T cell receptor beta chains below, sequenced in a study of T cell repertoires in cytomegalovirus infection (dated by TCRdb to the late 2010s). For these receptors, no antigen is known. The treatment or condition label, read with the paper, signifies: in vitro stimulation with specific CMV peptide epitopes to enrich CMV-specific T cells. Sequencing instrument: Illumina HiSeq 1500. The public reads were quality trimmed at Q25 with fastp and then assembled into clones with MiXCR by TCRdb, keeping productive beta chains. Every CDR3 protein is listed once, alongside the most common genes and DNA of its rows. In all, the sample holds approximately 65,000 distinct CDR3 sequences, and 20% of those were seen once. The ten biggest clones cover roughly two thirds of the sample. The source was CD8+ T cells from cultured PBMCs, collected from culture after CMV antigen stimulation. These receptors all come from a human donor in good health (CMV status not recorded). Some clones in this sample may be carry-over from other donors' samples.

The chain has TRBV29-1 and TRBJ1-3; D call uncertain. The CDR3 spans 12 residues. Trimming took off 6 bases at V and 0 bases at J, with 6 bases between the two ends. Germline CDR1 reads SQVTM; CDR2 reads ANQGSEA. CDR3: CSVMDSGNTIYF. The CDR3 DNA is TGCAGCGTAATGGACTCTGGAAACACCATATATTTT.

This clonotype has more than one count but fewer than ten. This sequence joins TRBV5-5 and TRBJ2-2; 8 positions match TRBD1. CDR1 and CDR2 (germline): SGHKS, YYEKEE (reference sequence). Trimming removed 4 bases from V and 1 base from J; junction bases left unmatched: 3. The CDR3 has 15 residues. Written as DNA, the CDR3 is TGTGCCAGCAGCAAAGGACAGGGGAACACCGGGGAGCTGTTTTTT. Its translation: CASSKGQGNTGELFF.

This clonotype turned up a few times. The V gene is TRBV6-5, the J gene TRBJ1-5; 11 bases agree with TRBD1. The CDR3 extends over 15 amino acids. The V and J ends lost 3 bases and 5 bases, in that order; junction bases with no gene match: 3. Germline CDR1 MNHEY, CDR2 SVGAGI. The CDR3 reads CASSYRTGGDQPQHF. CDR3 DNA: TGTGCCAGCAGTTATCGGACAGGGGGCGATCAGCCCCAGCATTTT.

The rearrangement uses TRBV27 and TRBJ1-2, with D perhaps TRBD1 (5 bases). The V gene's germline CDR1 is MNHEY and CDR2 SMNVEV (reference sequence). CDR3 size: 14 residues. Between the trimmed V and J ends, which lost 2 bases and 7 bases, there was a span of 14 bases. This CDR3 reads CASSLQGTPIGYTF. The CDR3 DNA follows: TGTGCCAGCAGTTTACAGGGAACACCTATTGGCTACACCTTC.

The CDR3, as DNA: TGTGCCAGCAGCCCGCTATCGGAAAGCCACGAGCAGTACTTC. Its translation is CASSPLSESHEQYF. The V call is TRBV9, the J call TRBJ2-7, with D hard to call. This CDR3 contains 14 residues. CDR1 and CDR2 (germline): SGDLS, YYNGEE. The ends were cut back, 4 bases at V and 5 bases at J, with 16 bases in the middle. Full variable domain (missing parts from reference TRBV9 and TRBJ2-7): DSGVTQTPKHLITATGQRVTLRCSPRSGDLSVYWYQQSLDQGLQFLIQYYNGEERAKGNILERFSAQQFPDLHSELNLSSLELGDSALYFCASSPLSESHEQYFGPGTRLTVT.

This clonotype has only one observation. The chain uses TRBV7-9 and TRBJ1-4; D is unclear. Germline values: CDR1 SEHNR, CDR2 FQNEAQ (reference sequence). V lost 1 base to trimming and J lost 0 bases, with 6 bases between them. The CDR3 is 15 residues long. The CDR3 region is CASSLVEATNEKLFF. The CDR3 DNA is TGTGCCAGCAGCTTAGTGGAAGCAACTAATGAAAAACTGTTTTTT.

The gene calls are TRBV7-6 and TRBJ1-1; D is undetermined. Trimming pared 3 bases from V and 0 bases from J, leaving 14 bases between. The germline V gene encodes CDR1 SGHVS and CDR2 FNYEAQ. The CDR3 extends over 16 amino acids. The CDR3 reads CASSFGRMGVNTEAFF. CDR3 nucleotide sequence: TGTGCCAGCAGCTTTGGGCGCATGGGCGTGAACACTGAAGCTTTCTTT. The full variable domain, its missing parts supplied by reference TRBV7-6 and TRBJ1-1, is GAGVSQSPRYKVTKRGQDVALRCDPISGHVSLYWYRQALGQGPEFLTYFNYEAQQDKSGLPNDRFSAERPEGSISTLTIQRTEQRDSAMYRCASSFGRMGVNTEAFFGQGTRLTVV.

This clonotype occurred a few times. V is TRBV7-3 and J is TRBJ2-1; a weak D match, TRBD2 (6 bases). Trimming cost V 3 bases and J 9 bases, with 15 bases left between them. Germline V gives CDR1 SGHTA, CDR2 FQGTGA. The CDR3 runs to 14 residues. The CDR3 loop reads CASSLPGVISEQFF. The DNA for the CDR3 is TGTGCCAGCAGCTTGCCGGGGGTCATCAGTGAGCAGTTCTTC.